A selection of T cell receptor beta chains follows, all from one sample in a study of shared clonotypes between healthy human individuals. Sequenced by immunoSEQ multiplex PCR; TCRdb stores in-frame clones only, minus some. The profile covers 950,000 to 1,200,000 clones, with approximately 75% appearing a single time and roughly 0.83% taken by the ten largest. Sequenced material: memory CD4+ T cells from PBMCs. The receptor set was obtained from a young man in good health. Some clones in this sample may be carry-over from other donors' samples. Each CDR3 is given with its conserved first and last residue. A D gene is named only where the DNA matches it firmly. The size entry is marked missing in some rows and otherwise reads once, few, many or a size class.

cdr3_nt	cdr3_aa	v_call	d_call	j_call	clone_size
TGTGCCAGCGGAGGGGGTGGTGAAGCTTTCTTT	CASGGGGEAFF	TRBV6-6	.	TRBJ1-1	.
TGTGCCAGCAGTGTCAGCGGGAGTGCGGCCACAGATACGCAGTATTTT	CASSVSGSAATDTQYF	TRBV2	TRBD2	TRBJ2-3	.
TGTGCCATCAGTCCGAGGGGGTCCTATGGCTACACCTTC	CAISPRGSYGYTF	TRBV10-3	.	TRBJ1-2	.
TGTGCCAGCAGCCAAGGCTATCCTAGCGGGAGCTCCTACAATGAGCAGTTCTTC	CASSQGYPSGSSYNEQFF	TRBV4-2	TRBD2	TRBJ2-1	.
TGTGCCAGCAGCGTAGTGACAGGCTATGGCTACACCTTC	CASSVVTGYGYTF	TRBV9	.	TRBJ1-2	many
TGTGCCAGCAGCTTAGGGGCAGGCGGACGCGGCAACACTGAAGCTTTCTTT	CASSLGAGGRGNTEAFF	TRBV7-9	.	TRBJ1-1	.
TGTGCCAGCAGTTTTGGATCTGCGGGCACTGAAGCTTTCTTT	CASSFGSAGTEAFF	TRBV9	.	TRBJ1-1	.
TGCGCCAGCAGCCAAGTCGGGGGCTCCTACGAGCAGTACTTC	CASSQVGGSYEQYF	TRBV4-1	.	TRBJ2-7	.
TGTGCCAGCAAAGACACCAGCTCTGGAAACACCATATATTTT	CASKDTSSGNTIYF	TRBV28	.	TRBJ1-3	few
TGTGCCTGGAGTGTAAGCAGGGGTACTGAAGCTTTCTTT	CAWSVSRGTEAFF	TRBV30	.	TRBJ1-1	.
TGTGCCAGCAACTCGCGGGGCAGGGGGGGCACGGTGTCCTACGAGCAGTACTTC	CASNSRGRGGTVSYEQYF	TRBV5-6	.	TRBJ2-7	.
TGTGCCAGCAGCTGGTCTGGGGGGCTCACTGAAGCTTTCTTT	CASSWSGGLTEAFF	TRBV5-5	.	TRBJ1-1	.
TGTGCCAGCAGTGATAGGGGGGTATCTGGAAACACCATATATTTT	CASSDRGVSGNTIYF	TRBV25-1	.	TRBJ1-3	.
TGTGCCAGCAGCGAACTAGCGGGAAAAACCGGGGAGCTGTTTTTT	CASSELAGKTGELFF	TRBV11-2	TRBD2	TRBJ2-2	.
TGTGCCAGCAGCCCTACGGTACAGGGCCTCTATGGCTACACCTTC	CASSPTVQGLYGYTF	TRBV7-8	.	TRBJ1-2	many
TGTGCCAGCAGCTTTTCCCGGGGCACGGGCTACACCTTC	CASSFSRGTGYTF	TRBV7-8	.	TRBJ1-2	.
TGTGCCAGCAGCTTCAGGGACACCGGGGAGCTGTTTTTT	CASSFRDTGELFF	TRBV11-1	.	TRBJ2-2	.
TGCGCCAGCAGCTACACAGGAGCAAACACCGGGGAGCTGTTTTTT	CASSYTGANTGELFF	TRBV5-1	.	TRBJ2-2	.
TGCGCCAGCAGCAAGGACGGGCACTCTGGAAACACCATATATTTT	CASSKDGHSGNTIYF	TRBV5-1	.	TRBJ1-3	once
TGTGCCATAGGGCGTGGCACAGATACGCAGTATTTT	CAIGRGTDTQYF	TRBV27	.	TRBJ2-3	.
TGTGCCAGCAGCTTAGCGTTTGGGCACGTAAGCAATCAGCCCCAGCATTTT	CASSLAFGHVSNQPQHF	TRBV7-9	.	TRBJ1-5	.
TGTGCCAGCAGCCAAGGCCCGGGACTAGCGGGCTACGAGCAGTACTTC	CASSQGPGLAGYEQYF	TRBV4-2	TRBD2	TRBJ2-7	once
TGTGCCAGCAGTTCCTTCCAGGGGGCGGGCACTGAAGCTTTCTTT	CASSSFQGAGTEAFF	TRBV6-5	TRBD1	TRBJ1-1	.
TGTGCCAGCAGCTTAGTGGGGGGAGTCGACACCGGGGAGCTGTTTTTT	CASSLVGGVDTGELFF	TRBV11-2	.	TRBJ2-2	once
TGTGCCAGCCACCCGACGGCAGTGAACACTGAAGCTTTCTTT	CASHPTAVNTEAFF	TRBV18	.	TRBJ1-1	.
TGTGCCAGCAGATCTCGCCATCTAGCGAGTACTACCTACGAGCAGTACTTC	CASRSRHLASTTYEQYF	TRBV28	.	TRBJ2-7	.
TGTGCCAGCAGAGTCAGGGGAGGAGGAGAGACCCAGTACTTC	CASRVRGGGETQYF	TRBV5-6	.	TRBJ2-5	.
TGCGCCAGCAGCTTAACACAGAACACTGAAGCTTTCTTT	CASSLTQNTEAFF	TRBV5-1	.	TRBJ1-1	.
TGTGCCAGCAGTTACGATGGGACAGGGGGGACTGAAGCTTTCTTT	CASSYDGTGGTEAFF	TRBV6-5	TRBD1	TRBJ1-1	.
TGTGCCAGCTCACCCGGACTAGCGGGAGGGTACTATGAGCAGTTCTTC	CASSPGLAGGYYEQFF	TRBV18	TRBD2	TRBJ2-1	.
TGTGCCAGCAGTTCCGAAGAGGGGTTAGGAGCTTTCTTT	CASSSEEGLGAFF	TRBV6-6	.	TRBJ1-1	.
TGTGCCAGCAGCGCGTCACAGGGGCGTATTATCGGAAACACCATATATTTT	CASSASQGRIIGNTIYF	TRBV9	TRBD1	TRBJ1-3	many
TGTGCCAGTAGTATTTGGGGGACCTATGGCTACACCTTC	CASSIWGTYGYTF	TRBV19	.	TRBJ1-2	once
TGTGCCAGCAGCCCCCTCGGACGGAATGAGCAGTTCTTC	CASSPLGRNEQFF	TRBV7-9	.	TRBJ2-1	.
TGTGCCAGCATAGAGGGAGGCTGGAGTCCAGCCAAAAACATTCAGTACTTC	CASIEGGWSPAKNIQYF	TRBV2	.	TRBJ2-4	.
TGTGCCAGTACCACAGGGATGTTTTACACTGAAGCTTTCTTT	CASTTGMFYTEAFF	TRBV19	.	TRBJ1-1	.
TGTGCCAGCAGCGCCCGTACAGTGGTAGTTAGCTACGAGCAGTACTTC	CASSARTVVVSYEQYF	TRBV11-2	.	TRBJ2-7	.
TGTGCCAGCAGGGGTATTTCGAGCGGACTAGCGGGAGGGTTGGATGAGCAGTTCTTC	CASRGISSGLAGGLDEQFF	TRBV28	TRBD2	TRBJ2-1	.
TGTGCCAGTAGTTCCCAGAGCTCCACAGATACGCAGTATTTT	CASSSQSSTDTQYF	TRBV19	.	TRBJ2-3	few
TGTGCCTGGACCCAAGGGACTAGCGGCCGCACAGATACGCAGTATTTT	CAWTQGTSGRTDTQYF	TRBV30	TRBD2	TRBJ2-3	.
TGTGCCAGCAGTGAAAGGAGCGGGAGGGCCGGAGATACGCAGTATTTT	CASSERSGRAGDTQYF	TRBV25-1	TRBD2	TRBJ2-3	.
TGTGCCAGCAGCTTAGAAGGGACTCCGGACTACGAGCAGTACTTC	CASSLEGTPDYEQYF	TRBV11-2	.	TRBJ2-7	.
TGCGCCAGCAGCTTGGTCCCGACTGGGGGACGACAAGAGACCCAGTACTTC	CASSLVPTGGRQETQYF	TRBV5-1	.	TRBJ2-5	.
TGTGCCAGCAGTGCCGACAGGGTGGGGGAGACCCAGTACTTC	CASSADRVGETQYF	TRBV2	TRBD1	TRBJ2-5	.
TGTGCCAGTAGGGAAGTGGGGAGGAACACTGAAGCTTTCTTT	CASREVGRNTEAFF	TRBV19	.	TRBJ1-1	few
TGTGCCAGTAGTCCAGGGGTTCAGCCCCAGCATTTT	CASSPGVQPQHF	TRBV19	.	TRBJ1-5	.
TGTGCCAGCAGCTTGGACAGGTTCTATGGCTACACCTTC	CASSLDRFYGYTF	TRBV5-4	.	TRBJ1-2	.
TGTGCCAGCTCAAAGAACACCGGGGAGCTGTTTTTT	CASSKNTGELFF	TRBV18	.	TRBJ2-2	.
TGTGCCAGCAGCCAAGGGCCGAACACTGAAGCTTTCTTT	CASSQGPNTEAFF	TRBV11-3	.	TRBJ1-1	.
TGCGCCAGCAGCCCTCAGGGAGATACGCAGTATTTT	CASSPQGDTQYF	TRBV5-1	.	TRBJ2-3	.
TGTGCCAGCAGTTCGGGCGGGAGGCTCCTTATCGGGGAGCTGTTTTTT	CASSSGGRLLIGELFF	TRBV6-5	TRBD2	TRBJ2-2	.
TGCGCCAGCAGTGAACAGGGTACGCAGCCCCAGCATTTT	CASSEQGTQPQHF	TRBV10-2	.	TRBJ1-5	.
TGTGCCAGCAGCTTAGGCGGGAGGGCCCAAGAGACCCAGTACTTC	CASSLGGRAQETQYF	TRBV7-2	TRBD2	TRBJ2-5	once
TGCGCCAGCAGCTTGGGCGACAGGACCGGGGAGCTGTTTTTT	CASSLGDRTGELFF	TRBV5-1	.	TRBJ2-2	few
TGTGCCAGCAGTGAAGCGAGATACGGAAGCAATCAGCCCCAGCATTTT	CASSEARYGSNQPQHF	TRBV6-1	.	TRBJ1-5	.